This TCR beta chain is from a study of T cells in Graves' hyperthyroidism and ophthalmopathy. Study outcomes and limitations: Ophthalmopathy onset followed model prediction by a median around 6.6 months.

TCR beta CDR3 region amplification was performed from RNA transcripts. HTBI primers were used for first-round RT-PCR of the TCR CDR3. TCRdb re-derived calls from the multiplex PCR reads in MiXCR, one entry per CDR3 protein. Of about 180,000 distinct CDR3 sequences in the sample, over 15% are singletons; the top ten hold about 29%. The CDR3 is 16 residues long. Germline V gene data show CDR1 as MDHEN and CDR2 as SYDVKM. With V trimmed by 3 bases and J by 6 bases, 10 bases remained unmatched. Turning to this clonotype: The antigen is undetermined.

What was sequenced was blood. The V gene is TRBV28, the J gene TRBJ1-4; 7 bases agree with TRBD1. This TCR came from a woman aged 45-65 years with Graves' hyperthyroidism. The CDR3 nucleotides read TGTGCCAGCAGTTTCGGGACCCGGGACAGACATGAAAAACTGTTTTTT. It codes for CASSFGTRDRHEKLFF.